This T cell receptor (beta chain) was sequenced in a study of T-cell reconstitution after alpha-beta-depleted transplantation in children. Researchers prepared the TCRbeta library using unique molecular identifiers, the study reports. TCRdb re-analysed the PCR reads in MiXCR, keeping a single row per CDR3 protein. The table records 200,000 to 250,000 distinct CDR3 sequences, just under 8.5% of them present only once. CDR3 size: 13 residues. V dropped 7 bases and J dropped 5; count of bases not matched to a gene: 10. Germline V gene sequence: CDR1 DFQATT, CDR2 SNEGSKA (reference sequence). This clonotype was picked up many times. Its antigen is not identified. Regarding the study as a whole: T-cell counts and diversity at one year following transplant were attributed mainly to newly produced T cells.

This TCR was recovered from a male patient aged 10 to 17 who had a stem cell transplant for acute lymphoblastic leukemia, so the T cells may come from the graft donor. This chain joins TRBV20-1 and TRBJ2-7, with 8 bases aligning to TRBD1. Material: PBMCs, mostly from graft donor cells, obtained 180 days after TCRalphabeta/CD19-depleted stem cell transplant. This CDR3 reads CSVLRQGRNEQYF. CDR3 DNA sequence: TGCAGTGTCCTCAGACAGGGGAGGAACGAGCAGTACTTC.